This T cell receptor beta chain comes out of a study of blood T cell repertoires in COVID-19. Clones were sequenced by immunoSEQ multiplex PCR, and TCRdb holds only the in-frame ones, with some missing. The table has 200,000 to 250,000 clones, over 75% seen once. Germline V gene sequence: CDR1 SGHDT, CDR2 YYEEEE. The CDR3 sequence is 13 residues long. The V end was cut by 2 bases, the J end by 8 bases, with 13 bases between. Cohort 3 recovered donors had two negative PCRs, clearance, or symptom resolution. The clonotype was recovered from a man aged 35 to 55 who had recovered from COVID-19. The sample comprised PBMCs or T cells enriched from blood (not recorded which). This chain connects TRBV5-6 to TRBJ1-2; D is undetermined. The CDR3 protein is CASSLDMGWGYTF. In DNA form, the CDR3 reads TGTGCCAGCAGCTTAGACATGGGCTGGGGCTACACCTTC.